This entry lists 4 T cell receptor beta chains sequenced from one sample in a study of OX40 agonist ivuxolimab in advanced cancers. Libraries were prepared by immunoSEQ multiplex PCR; TCRdb keeps only in-frame clonotypes and omits some of them. Of roughly 40,000 clones in the sample, approximately 88% are singletons; the top ten hold about a sixth. The starting material was CD4+ or CD8+ T cells sorted from blood, obtained in a trial of the OX40 agonist ivuxolimab. These TCRs come from an adult with an advanced solid tumor such as melanoma, head and neck, liver or kidney cancer.

J is TRBJ2-5 and V is TRBV7-7, with 8 bases that match TRBD1. The CDR3 sequence is 15 residues long. CDR1 and CDR2 (germline): SSHAT, FNYEAQ (reference sequence). V was pared by 5 bases and J by 1 base, with 6 bases of the junction left unmatched. In DNA, the CDR3 is TGTGCCAGCAGCCGCCGGGACAGGCCCCAAGAGACCCAGTACTTC. Translated: CASSRRDRPQETQYF.

The gene calls are TRBV7-9 and TRBJ2-7; D ambiguous. This CDR3 contains 14 residues. Trimming stripped 1 base from V and 1 base from J, with 8 bases between. CDR1 and CDR2 from the germline V gene are SEHNR and FQNEAQ (reference sequence). CDR3 sequence reads: CASSLEGGSYEQYF. For the CDR3, the DNA is TGTGCCAGCAGCTTAGAGGGCGGATCCTACGAGCAGTACTTC.

The rearrangement links TRBV4-1 to TRBJ2-7; TRBD1 is a possible D gene (5 bases). This CDR3 is built from 12 residues. CDR1 and CDR2 from the germline V gene are MGHRA and YSYEKL. V was trimmed by 3 bases and J by 7 bases, leaving 10 bases between them. DNA of the CDR3: TGCGCCAGCAGCCATCCGTACAGGGAGCAGTACTTC. It yields the protein CASSHPYREQYF.

V is TRBV29-1 and J is TRBJ2-5; D may match TRBD1 or TRBD2 (5 bases each). Germline loops: CDR1 SQVTM, CDR2 ANQGSEA. V was cut by 5 bases and J by 2 bases, with 9 bases left in between. There are 12 residues in the CDR3. This CDR3 reads CSVFGGQETQYF. The CDR3 coding sequence is TGCAGCGTTTTTGGGGGACAAGAGACCCAGTACTTC. The whole variable domain, filled in from reference TRBV29-1 and TRBJ2-5, reads SAVISQKPSRDICQRGTSLTIQCQVDSQVTMMFWYRQQPGQSLTLIATANQGSEATYESGFVIDKFPISRPNLTFSTLTVSNMSPEDSSIYLCSVFGGQETQYFGPGTRLLVL.